Listed below are T cell receptor beta chains from one sample, sequenced in a study of blood T cell repertoires in COVID-19. Only in-frame clones appear in the TCRdb table, and some are missing; sequencing was by immunoSEQ multiplex PCR. The table includes approximately 130,000 clones, approximately 90% detected once. Sequenced material: peripheral blood. The receptor source for this set is a woman aged 50 to 60 with acute or convalescent COVID-19. Both conserved end residues are part of each CDR3. The order of the fields is clone size, J gene, D gene, V gene, CDR3 protein, CDR3 DNA. The D gene is left open where the match is weak. A clone size is listed for some rows: how often the clone was seen (once, few, many), or a class if it is expanded.

once,TRBJ1-4,-,TRBV29-1,CSVGRGYGEKLFF,TGCAGCGTTGGAAGGGGATATGGAGAAAAACTGTTTTTT
-,TRBJ1-4,-,TRBV7-9,CASSIATNELFF,TGTGCCAGCAGCATCGCGACAAATGAACTGTTTTTT
-,TRBJ1-1,TRBD1,TRBV5-1,CASSLATGGSGTEAFF,TGCGCCAGCAGCCTCGCGACAGGGGGTTCCGGCACTGAAGCTTTCTTT
-,TRBJ1-1,TRBD1,TRBV7-2,CASSSNRGRTEAFF,TGTGCCAGCAGCTCGAACAGGGGGCGGACTGAAGCTTTCTTT
-,TRBJ2-5,TRBD2,TRBV6-1,CASSEEREFWETQYF,TGTGCCAGCAGTGAAGAGCGGGAGTTCTGGGAGACCCAGTACTTC
-,TRBJ2-3,TRBD2,TRBV5-6,CASSFRTSGSDTQYF,TGTGCCAGCAGCTTCAGGACTAGCGGGTCAGATACGCAGTATTTT
-,TRBJ1-6,-,TRBV6-6,CAVRQANNSPLHF,TGTGCCGTACGACAGGCAAATAATTCACCCCTCCACTTT
-,TRBJ2-1,-,TRBV5-6,CASSLTVRGVAWEQFF,TGTGCCAGCAGCTTGACTGTGCGGGGCGTAGCGTGGGAGCAGTTCTTC
-,TRBJ1-2,TRBD1,TRBV5-1,CASSFGQGVVGYTF,TGCGCCAGCAGCTTTGGACAGGGAGTAGTGGGCTACACCTTC
-,TRBJ1-5,-,TRBV20-1,CSASRGFNQPQHF,TGCAGTGCTAGTCGGGGGTTCAATCAGCCCCAGCATTTT
-,TRBJ2-7,TRBD2,TRBV5-5,CASSWASGRYEQYF,TGTGCCAGCAGCTGGGCTAGCGGACGCTACGAGCAGTACTTC
-,TRBJ2-7,-,TRBV5-6,CASNDRHYEQYF,TGTGCCAGCAACGACCGACACTACGAGCAGTACTTC
-,TRBJ2-2,TRBD2,TRBV9,CASSAGLAGGNTGELFF,TGTGCCAGCAGCGCAGGACTAGCGGGGGGGAACACCGGGGAGCTGTTTTTT
once,TRBJ1-1,-,TRBV7-3,CASSLSGGPEAFF,TGTGCCAGCAGCCTCTCCGGGGGTCCTGAAGCTTTCTTT
once,TRBJ2-1,TRBD2,TRBV6-1,CASSDLAGGPYEQFF,TGTGCCAGCAGTGACCTAGCGGGAGGGCCTTATGAGCAGTTCTTC
-,TRBJ1-2,TRBD1,TRBV10-3,CAISESGTGHYGYTF,TGTGCCATCAGTGAGTCAGGGACAGGGCACTATGGCTACACCTTC
-,TRBJ2-1,TRBD1,TRBV7-9,CASSQPGQILNEQFF,TGTGCCAGCAGCCAACCGGGACAGATCCTTAATGAGCAGTTCTTC
-,TRBJ2-5,-,TRBV30,CAWRNTARKGETQYF,TGTGCCTGGAGAAACACGGCCCGTAAGGGGGAGACCCAGTACTTC
-,TRBJ1-1,-,TRBV30,CAFGREGGFTEAFF,TGTGCCTTTGGACGGGAGGGGGGGTTCACTGAAGCTTTCTTT
few,TRBJ1-2,-,TRBV7-2,CASSFLYGYTF,TGTGCCAGCAGCTTCCTGTATGGCTACACCTTC
-,TRBJ2-5,-,TRBV7-9,CASSFVEETQYF,TGTGCCAGCAGCTTCGTGGAGGAGACCCAGTACTTC
-,TRBJ2-2,TRBD2,TRBV27,CASSLRPSGNTGELFF,TGTGCCAGCAGTTTACGGCCTAGCGGGAACACCGGGGAGCTGTTTTTT
-,TRBJ1-2,-,TRBV6-2/TRBV6-3,CASSYPYGYTF,TGTGCCAGCAGTTACCCATATGGCTACACCTTC
-,TRBJ1-2,TRBD1,TRBV7-9,CASSSGQGYGYTF,TGTGCCAGCAGTTCGGGACAGGGCTATGGCTACACCTTC
-,TRBJ1-1,-,TRBV5-1,CASSLDSGTEAFF,TGCGCCAGCAGCCTTGACAGTGGGACTGAAGCTTTCTTT
-,TRBJ1-1,TRBD1,TRBV7-2,CASSLGTGAGTEAFF,TGTGCCAGCAGCTTGGGGACAGGGGCCGGCACTGAAGCTTTCTTT